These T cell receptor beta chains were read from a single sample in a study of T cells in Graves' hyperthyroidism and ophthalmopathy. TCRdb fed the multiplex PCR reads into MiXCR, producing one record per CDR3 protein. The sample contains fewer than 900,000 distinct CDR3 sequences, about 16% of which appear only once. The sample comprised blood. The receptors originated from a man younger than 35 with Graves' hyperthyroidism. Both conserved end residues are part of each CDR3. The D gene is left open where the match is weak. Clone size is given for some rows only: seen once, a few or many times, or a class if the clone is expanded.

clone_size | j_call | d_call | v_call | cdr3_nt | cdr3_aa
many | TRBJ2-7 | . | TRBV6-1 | TGTGCCAGCGGGGTGTCAGGGGCCTACGAGCAGTACTTC | CASGVSGAYEQYF
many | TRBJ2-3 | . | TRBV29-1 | TGCAGCGTTGAGGGGGTGCGGGGAGCTAGCACAGATACGCAGTATTTT | CSVEGVRGASTDTQYF
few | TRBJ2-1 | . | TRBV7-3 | TGTGCCAGCAGCTTAACGGCCCTTGACGGCCGTCTAGGCAATGAGCAGTTCTTC | CASSLTALDGRLGNEQFF
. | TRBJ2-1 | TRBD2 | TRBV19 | TGTGCCAGTAGTATGGCGAGACTAGCGGGATACCCCTACAATGAGCAGTTCTTC | CASSMARLAGYPYNEQFF
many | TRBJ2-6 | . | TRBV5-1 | TGCGCCAGCAGCGCGGTGACAGCCGCCTCTGGGGCCAACGTCCTGACTTTC | CASSAVTAASGANVLTF
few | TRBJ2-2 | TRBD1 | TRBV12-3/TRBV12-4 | TGTGCCAGCACCGTGGGGACAGACACCGGGGAGCTGTTTTTT | CASTVGTDTGELFF
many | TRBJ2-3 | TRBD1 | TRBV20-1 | TGCAGTGCTATCGACAGGGGTGATACGCAGTATTTT | CSAIDRGDTQYF
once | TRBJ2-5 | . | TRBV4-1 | TGCGCCAGCAGCCAAGGAGGCGGCACCCAAGAGACCCAGTACTTC | CASSQGGGTQETQYF
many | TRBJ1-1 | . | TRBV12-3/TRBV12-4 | TGTGCCAGCAGTTTAGATGGGGGGAAAGCTTTCTTT | CASSLDGGKAFF
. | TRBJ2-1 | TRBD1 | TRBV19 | TGTGCCAGTAGTATGAGCAGGGGGCCTTACAATGAGCAGTTCTTC | CASSMSRGPYNEQFF
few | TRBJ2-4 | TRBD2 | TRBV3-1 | TGTGCCAGCAGCCAGGGGGGCGGGAGGGCCCTTATGGACAAAAACATTCAGTACTTC | CASSQGGGRALMDKNIQYF
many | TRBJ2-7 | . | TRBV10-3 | TGTGCCATCAGTGAGTCGAGGGACGAGCAGTACTTC | CAISESRDEQYF
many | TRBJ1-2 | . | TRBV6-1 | TGTGCCAGCAGTGGGGTGAAATATGGCTACACCTTC | CASSGVKYGYTF
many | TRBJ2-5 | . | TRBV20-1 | TGCACTCAAGAGGCCGCGGACAGAGTCCAAGAGACCCAGTACTTC | CTQEAADRVQETQYF
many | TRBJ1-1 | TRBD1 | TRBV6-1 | TGTGCCAGCAGTGAGTTGGGGACAGGTACTGAAGCTTTCTTT | CASSELGTGTEAFF
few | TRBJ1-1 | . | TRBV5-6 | TGTGCCAGCAGCTTGGATTGGGGGGCCGGAGCTTTCTTT | CASSLDWGAGAFF
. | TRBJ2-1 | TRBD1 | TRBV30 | TGTGCCTGGGAACAGGGGACGGCGTACAATGAGCAGTTCTTC | CAWEQGTAYNEQFF
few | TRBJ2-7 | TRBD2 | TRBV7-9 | TGTGCCAGCAGCTTAGCGGGGGGCCGACTAGCGGAGTACGAGCAGTACTTC | CASSLAGGRLAEYEQYF
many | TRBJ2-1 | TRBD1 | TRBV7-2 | TGTGCCAGCAGCATGACAGGGGATTATGAGCAGTTCTTC | CASSMTGDYEQFF
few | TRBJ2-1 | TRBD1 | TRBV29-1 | TGCAGCGTTGGCCCCGCGGCAGGGGGCGCTTTGAGTCAGTTCTTC | CSVGPAAGGALSQFF
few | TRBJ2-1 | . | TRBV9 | TGTGCCAGCAGCAAACAAAACGGGGTTGAGCAGTTCTTC | CASSKQNGVEQFF
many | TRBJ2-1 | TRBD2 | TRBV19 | TGTGCCAGTAGTATCATGCTAGCGGGAGGGTACAATGAGCAGTTCTTC | CASSIMLAGGYNEQFF
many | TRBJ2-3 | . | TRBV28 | TGTGCCAGCAGGCCCCTCCGGCAGAGTAGCACAGATACGCAGTATTTT | CASRPLRQSSTDTQYF
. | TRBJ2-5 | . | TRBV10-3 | TGTGCCATCAGTGAGACGCCTGGCAGCGCCCCCCAAGAGACCCAGTACTTC | CAISETPGSAPQETQYF
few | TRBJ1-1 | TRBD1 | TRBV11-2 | TGTGCCAGCAGCTACCGGGACAGGGTTTTTGCTTCCTCGAACACTGAAGCTTTCTTT | CASSYRDRVFASSNTEAFF
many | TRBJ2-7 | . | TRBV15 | TGTGCCACCAGCAGAGATGCCTTAAACGAGCAGTACTTC | CATSRDALNEQYF
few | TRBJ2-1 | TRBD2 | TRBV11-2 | TGTGCCAGCAGCTTAACTTCGACTAGCGGGAGCTATGAGCAGTTCTTC | CASSLTSTSGSYEQFF
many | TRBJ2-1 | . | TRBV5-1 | TGCGCCAGCAGCTTGGAGGGCAGGATGGATGAGCAGTTCTTC | CASSLEGRMDEQFF